This TCR delta chain was found in a study of γδ T cells in repeated Plasmodium falciparum infection. Across the study: Malian children with intense seasonal malaria exposure were compared with matched Australian children. Timepoints: baseline, immediately before selected infections, and 21 days after every infection.

This clone was picked up a small number of times. A far larger clone is off by one base, so a read error is likely. Other DNA sequences in the same sample also yield this CDR3. The V gene's germline CDR1 is GEAIGNYY and CDR2 EKD. CDR3 length equals 16 residues. Bulk repertoires came from Vgamma9/Vdelta2+ or Vdelta2-negative gammadelta T cells flow-sorted from PBMC. TCRdb processed the multiplex PCR reads again with the CATT caller. The data show 80,000 to 95,000 delta-chain clones, with over 1.3% seen just once and around 8.5% held by the top ten. The TCR sequence derives from a pool of human donors (malaria-infected and uninfected, not separated). The sample consisted of gamma-delta T cells from blood. The chain uses TRDV2 and TRDJ2; possible D gene TRDD3, 6 bases. CDR3 region: CACDTKGEALTAQLFF. CDR3 nucleotide sequence: TGTGCCTGTGACACGAAGGGGGAAGCTTTGACAGCCCAACTCTTCTTT.